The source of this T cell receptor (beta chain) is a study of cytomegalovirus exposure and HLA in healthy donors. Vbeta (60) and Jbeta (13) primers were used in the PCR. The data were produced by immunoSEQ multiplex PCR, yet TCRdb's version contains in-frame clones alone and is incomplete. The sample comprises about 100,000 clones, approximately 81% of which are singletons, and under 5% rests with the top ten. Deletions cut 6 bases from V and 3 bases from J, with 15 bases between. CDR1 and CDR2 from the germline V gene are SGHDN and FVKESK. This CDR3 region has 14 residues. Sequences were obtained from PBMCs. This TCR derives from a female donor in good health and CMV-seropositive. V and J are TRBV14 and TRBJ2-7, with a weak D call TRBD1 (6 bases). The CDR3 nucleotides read TGTGCCAGCAGTCCAAGGAGGACAGTCTACGAGCAGTACTTC. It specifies CASSPRRTVYEQYF.